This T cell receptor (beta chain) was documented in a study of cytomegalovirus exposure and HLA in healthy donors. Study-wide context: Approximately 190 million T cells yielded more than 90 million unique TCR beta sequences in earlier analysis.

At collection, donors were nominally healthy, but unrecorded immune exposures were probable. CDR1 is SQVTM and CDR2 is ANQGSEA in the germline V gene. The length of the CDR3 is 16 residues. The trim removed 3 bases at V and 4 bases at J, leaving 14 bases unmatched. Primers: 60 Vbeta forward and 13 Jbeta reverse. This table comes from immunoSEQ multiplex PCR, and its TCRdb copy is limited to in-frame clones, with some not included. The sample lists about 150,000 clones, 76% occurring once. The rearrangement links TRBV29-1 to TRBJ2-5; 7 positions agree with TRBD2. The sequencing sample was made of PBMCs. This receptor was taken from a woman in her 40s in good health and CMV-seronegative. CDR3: CSVEDRGGSVGETQYF. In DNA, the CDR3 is TGCAGCGTTGAGGATCGAGGCGGGAGCGTAGGAGAGACCCAGTACTTC.